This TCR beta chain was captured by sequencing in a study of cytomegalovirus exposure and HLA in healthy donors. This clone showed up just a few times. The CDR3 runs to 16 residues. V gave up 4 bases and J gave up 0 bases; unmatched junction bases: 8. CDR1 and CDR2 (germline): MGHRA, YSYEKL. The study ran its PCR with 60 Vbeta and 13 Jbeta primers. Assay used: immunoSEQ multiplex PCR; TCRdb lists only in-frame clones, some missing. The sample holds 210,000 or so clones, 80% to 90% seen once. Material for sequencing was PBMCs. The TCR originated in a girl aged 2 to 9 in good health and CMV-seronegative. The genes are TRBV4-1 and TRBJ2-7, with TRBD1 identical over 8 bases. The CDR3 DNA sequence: TGCGCCAGCAGCCTTCGGGGGACAGGTACCTCCTACGAGCAGTACTTC. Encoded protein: CASSLRGTGTSYEQYF.